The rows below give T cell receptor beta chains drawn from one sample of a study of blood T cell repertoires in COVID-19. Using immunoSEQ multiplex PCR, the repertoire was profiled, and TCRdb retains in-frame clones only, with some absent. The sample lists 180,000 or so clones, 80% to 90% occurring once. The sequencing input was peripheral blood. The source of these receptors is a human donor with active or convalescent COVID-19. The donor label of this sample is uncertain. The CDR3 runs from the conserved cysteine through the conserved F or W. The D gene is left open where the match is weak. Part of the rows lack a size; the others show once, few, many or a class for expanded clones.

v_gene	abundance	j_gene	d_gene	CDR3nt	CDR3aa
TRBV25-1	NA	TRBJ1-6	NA	TGTGCCAGTTCACAGGGTTATTCACCCCTCCACTTT	CASSQGYSPLHF
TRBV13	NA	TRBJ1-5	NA	TGTGCCAGCAGTACAAGCGAATATAGCAATCAGCCCCAGCATTTT	CASSTSEYSNQPQHF
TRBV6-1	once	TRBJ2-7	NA	TGTGCCAGCAGTGAATTATCTCCAGGGGAGTACGAGCAGTACTTC	CASSELSPGEYEQYF
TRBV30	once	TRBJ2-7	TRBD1	TGTGCCTGGATTCGGTTGGGACAGGGGGCTTACGAGCAGTACTTC	CAWIRLGQGAYEQYF
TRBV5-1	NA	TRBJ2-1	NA	TGCGCCAGCAGCCTGGGGAGCCGATACAATGAGCAGTTCTTC	CASSLGSRYNEQFF
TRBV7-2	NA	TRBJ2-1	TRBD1	TGTGCCAGCAGCTTAACTACAGGGGTTAATTTCTTC	CASSLTTGVNFF
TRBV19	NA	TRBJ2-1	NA	TGTGCCAGTAGTACCCCCGGGACTGGCAATGAGCAGTTCTTC	CASSTPGTGNEQFF
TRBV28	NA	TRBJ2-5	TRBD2	TGTGCCAGCAGTCGCCCGGTCCCGGGGGGGAGGGAGACCCAGTACTTC	CASSRPVPGGRETQYF
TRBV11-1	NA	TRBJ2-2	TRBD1	TGTGCCAGCAGCCCAAGGACAGGGGGGGCCGGGGAGCTGTTTTTT	CASSPRTGGAGELFF
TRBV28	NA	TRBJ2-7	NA	TGTGCCAGCAGACCACAGGGCACCTACGCCGTGCGGTACTTC	CASRPQGTYAVRYF
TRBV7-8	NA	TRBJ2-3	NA	TGTGCCAGCACCCGGAACGAAGCTACGCAGTATTTT	CASTRNEATQYF
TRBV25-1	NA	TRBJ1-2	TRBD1	TGTGCCAGCAGTGAGGAAGGAGGGGGCTGGGGCTACACCTTC	CASSEEGGGWGYTF
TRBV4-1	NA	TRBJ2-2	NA	TGCGCCAGCAGCCAACCACTAGGGAGGGGGGAGCTGTTTTTT	CASSQPLGRGELFF
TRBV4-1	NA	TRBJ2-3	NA	TGCGCCAGCAGCCAACTAGGCCTAGCTATAGATACGCAGTATTTT	CASSQLGLAIDTQYF
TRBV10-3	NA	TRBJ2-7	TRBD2	TGTGCCACTACCGGGACTAGCGGGAGCCACGAGCAGTACTTC	CATTGTSGSHEQYF
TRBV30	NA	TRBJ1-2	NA	TGTGCCTCCCTTTTCCTTGTTAACTATGGCTACACCTTC	CASLFLVNYGYTF
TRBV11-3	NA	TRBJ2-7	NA	TGTGCCAGCAGCCCAGGACTGCTCAACGAGCAGTACTTC	CASSPGLLNEQYF
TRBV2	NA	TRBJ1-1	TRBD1	TGTGCCAGCAGTGGACAGGGGAACACTGAAGCTTTCTTT	CASSGQGNTEAFF
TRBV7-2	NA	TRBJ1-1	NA	TGTGCCAGCAGCTTAAAGCCTTTTAACAGTAGGACTGAAGCTTTCTTT	CASSLKPFNSRTEAFF
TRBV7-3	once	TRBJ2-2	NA	TGTGCCAGCAGCCCCTCGGGAGCAAACACCGGGGAGCTGTTTTTT	CASSPSGANTGELFF
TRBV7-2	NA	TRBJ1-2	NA	TGTGCCAGCAGCTTAGACACACCGATGTCTAACTATGGCTACACCTTC	CASSLDTPMSNYGYTF
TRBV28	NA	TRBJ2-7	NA	TGTGCCAGCAGTTCCACTGGTGACACGAACTCCTACGAGCAGTACTTC	CASSSTGDTNSYEQYF
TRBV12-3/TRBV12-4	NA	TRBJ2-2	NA	TGTGCCAGCAGCCCCCTGTATATGGCTCTGTTTTTT	CASSPLYMALFF
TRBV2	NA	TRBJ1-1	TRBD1	TGTGCCAGCAGTGATTGGGGACAGATGGACGATTTT	CASSDWGQMDDF
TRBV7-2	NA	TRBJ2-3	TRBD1	TGTGCCAGCAGCTTAGGAAACAGGGGGCCAGATACGCAGTATTTT	CASSLGNRGPDTQYF
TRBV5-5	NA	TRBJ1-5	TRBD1	TGTGCCAGCAGCTTCATGGGACAGGGGGCGAATCAGCCCCAGCATTTT	CASSFMGQGANQPQHF
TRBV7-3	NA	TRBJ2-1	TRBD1	TGTGCCAGCAGCTTATTACAGGGGTCCTACAATGAGCAGTTCTTC	CASSLLQGSYNEQFF
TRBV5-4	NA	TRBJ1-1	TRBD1	TGTGCCAGCAGCAGAGGACAGGGGGCCCGGGCTTTCTTT	CASSRGQGARAFF
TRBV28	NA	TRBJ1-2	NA	TGTGCCAGCAGGTTGAGGTCAAGCGGAAACTATGGCTACACCTTC	CASRLRSSGNYGYTF
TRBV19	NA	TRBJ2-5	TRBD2	TGTGCCAGTAGTTGGCTAGCGGGGGGGCAAGAGACCCAGTACTTC	CASSWLAGGQETQYF
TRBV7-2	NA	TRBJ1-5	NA	TGTGCCAGCAGCTTAAGCGGGACTTATAGCAATCAGCCCCAGCATTTT	CASSLSGTYSNQPQHF
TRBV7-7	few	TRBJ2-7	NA	TGTGCCAGCAGCTTAGAGCGAGATGGCGAGCAGTACTTC	CASSLERDGEQYF
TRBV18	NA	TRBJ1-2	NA	TGTGCCAGCTCACCACCAGGGAGGTTGGATGGCTACACCTTC	CASSPPGRLDGYTF
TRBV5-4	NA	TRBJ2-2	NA	TGTGCCAGCAGTCTCGACAGGCATGTGTCCGTTTCCGGGGAGCTGTTTTTT	CASSLDRHVSVSGELFF
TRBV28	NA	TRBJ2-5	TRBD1	TGTGCCAGCAGTCACCCGGGACAGGGTCTGGGGACCCAGTACTTC	CASSHPGQGLGTQYF
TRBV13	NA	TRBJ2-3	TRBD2	TGTGCCAGCAGCTTAAAATACGGGACTAGCGGGGGGCGAAGCACAGATACGCAGTATTTT	CASSLKYGTSGGRSTDTQYF
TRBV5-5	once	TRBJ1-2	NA	TGTGCCAGCAGCTCCGATGCCCTGACGGGGGGCGCGCGGTATGGCTACACCTTC	CASSSDALTGGARYGYTF
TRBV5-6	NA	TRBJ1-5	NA	TGTGCCAGCAGCTTGAAGGGGCATCATCAGCCCCAGCATTTT	CASSLKGHHQPQHF
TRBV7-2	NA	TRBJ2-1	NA	TGTGCCAGCAGCTTAAGTCGAGACATACGCTCCTACAATGAGCAGTTCTTC	CASSLSRDIRSYNEQFF
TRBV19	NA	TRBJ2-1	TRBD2	TGTGCCAGTAGTATAGAATCTAGCGGGAGTTACTACAATGAGCAGTTCTTC	CASSIESSGSYYNEQFF
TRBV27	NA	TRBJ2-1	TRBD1	TGTGCCAGCAGTCCCCGGGACCTGACAGGGAATGAGCAGTTCTTC	CASSPRDLTGNEQFF
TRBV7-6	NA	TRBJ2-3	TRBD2	TGTGCCAGCAGCTCCCATCGGGGGGGCACAGATACGCAGTATTTT	CASSSHRGGTDTQYF
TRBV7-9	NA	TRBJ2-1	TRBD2	TGTGCCAGCATATCCCCAGGGCTAGCGGGAGGTTACAATGAGCAGTTCTTC	CASISPGLAGGYNEQFF
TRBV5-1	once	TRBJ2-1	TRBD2	TGCGCCAGCAGCTTGGTCGCGGGGGGCTACAATGAGCAGTTCTTC	CASSLVAGGYNEQFF
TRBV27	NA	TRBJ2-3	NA	TGTGCCAGCAGTTTATCGAGAGAGACAGATACGCAGTATTTT	CASSLSRETDTQYF
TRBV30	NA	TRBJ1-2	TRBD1	TGTGCCTACGTAGCCGACAGGGTATGGGCGTTTCGTGGCTACACCTTC	CAYVADRVWAFRGYTF
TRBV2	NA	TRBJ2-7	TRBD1	TGTGCCAGCAAAGCCGGACAGGTTCTACCCCCCTACGAGCAGTACTTC	CASKAGQVLPPYEQYF
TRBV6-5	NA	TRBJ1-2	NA	TGTGCCAGCAGTTATTCCACTAACTATGGCTACACCTTC	CASSYSTNYGYTF
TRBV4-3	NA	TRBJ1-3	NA	TGCGCCAGCAGCCAAGAGGGGGGCTCTGGAAACACCATATATTTT	CASSQEGGSGNTIYF
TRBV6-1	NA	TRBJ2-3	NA	TGTGCCAGCAGTGAAAGGGGGTACACAGATACGCAGTATTTT	CASSERGYTDTQYF
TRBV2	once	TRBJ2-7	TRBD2	TGTGCCAGCAGCCGGGGGGGCCGGTACGAGCAGTACTTC	CASSRGGRYEQYF
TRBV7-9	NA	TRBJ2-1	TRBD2	TGTGCCAGCAGCTTCCGACTAGCGGGGGTCCATGAGCAGTTCTTC	CASSFRLAGVHEQFF
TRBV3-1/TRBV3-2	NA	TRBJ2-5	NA	TGTGCCAGCAGACCCAGCGGGCAAGAGACCCAGTACTTC	CASRPSGQETQYF